Presented here are 21 T cell receptor beta chains from one specimen sequenced in a study of human T cells and chemical hapten exposure. Time point indicated: patch test 1, 2 weeks after DPC sensitization. Specified treatment: therapeutic diphenylcyclopropenone sensitization with weekly scalp DPC. The starting material, unfractionated whole blood, was used for total RNA extraction. TCRdb reprocessed the RACE reads with MiXCR, giving one entry per CDR3 protein. The sample has about 52,000 distinct CDR3 sequences; approximately 10% are singletons. Sample: whole blood, taken in connection with sensitization to the hapten diphenylcyclopropenone (DPC). The receptors come from a woman between 35 and 50 years old with alopecia areata. Some clones in this sample may be carry-over from other donors' samples.

This clonotype was counted only a few times. The chain uses TRBV7-8 and TRBJ2-1; no clear D gene. Germline lookup yields CDR1 SGHVS and CDR2 FQNEAQ. CDR3 length equals 12 residues. V was cut by 5 bases and J by 9 bases, with 11 bases left in between. The CDR3 coding sequence is TGTGCCAGCAGCCTACCGGGCATTGAGCAGTTCTTC. The encoded protein is CASSLPGIEQFF.

This clonotype occurred a few times. This chain joins TRBV20-1 and TRBJ2-7; 9 bases line up with TRBD2. From germline, CDR1 is DFQATT and CDR2 SNEGSKA (reference sequence). This CDR3 contains 16 residues. V lost 1 base and J lost 4; bases outside the gene matches: 11. CDR3 in DNA: TGCAGTGCTAGAGCTTGGGTAGCGGGAGTCAGGTACGAGCAGTACTTC. This translates into CSARAWVAGVRYEQYF.

The chain has TRBV28 and TRBJ2-5; 11 nucleotides line up with TRBD2. The V segment lost 2 bases and the J segment 5 bases; nucleotides outside the gene matches: 4. CDR3 size: 15 residues. CDR1 is MDHEN, CDR2 SYDVKM, per germline. CDR3 amino acids: CASSLTPSGRETQYF. The CDR3 coding sequence is TGTGCCAGCAGTTTAACCCCTAGCGGGAGGGAGACCCAGTACTTC.

The V and J genes are TRBV3-1 and TRBJ2-3; D is perhaps TRBD2 (6 bases). This CDR3 contains 15 residues. V was shortened by 0 bases and J by 8 bases, with 15 bases between the two germline ends. Germline assignment: CDR1 LGHDT and CDR2 YNNKEL (reference sequence). The chain's CDR3 is CASSQDPALGGTQYF. CDR3 sequence (DNA): TGTGCCAGCAGCCAAGATCCTGCCCTGGGAGGTACGCAGTATTTT.

The chain combines TRBV7-8 with TRBJ2-3; 10 bases fit TRBD2. J lost 3 bases, V lost 4 bases, and 13 bases had no gene match. Per the germline V gene, CDR1 is SGHVS and CDR2 is FQNEAQ. This CDR3 has 18 residues. CDR3 nucleotide sequence: TGTGCCAGCAGCTCAGTCTCTGGGGGTAGCGGGAGGACAGATACGCAGTATTTT. Protein: CASSSVSGGSGRTDTQYF. Full variable domain (outside the CDR3, taken from reference TRBV7-8 and TRBJ2-3): GAGVSQSPRYKVAKRGQDVALRCDPISGHVSLFWYQQALGQGPEFLTYFQNEAQLDKSGLPSDRFFAERPEGSVSTLKIQRTQQEDSAVYLCASSSVSGGSGRTDTQYFGPGTRLTVL.

This clonotype was counted many times. The chain is built from TRBV18 and TRBJ2-3; no firm D call. Germline V gene lookup returns CDR1 KGHSH and CDR2 LQKENI. This CDR3 contains 14 residues. Trimming removed 3 bases at V and 2 bases at J, with 9 bases between. The chain's CDR3 is CASSPPPITDTQYF. The CDR3 DNA is TGTGCCAGCTCACCCCCTCCGATCACAGATACGCAGTATTTT.

This clonotype was observed a few times. The J gene is TRBJ2-1, the V gene TRBV4-1; no reliable D call. Trimming pared 3 bases from V and 6 bases from J, leaving 9 bases between. The germline CDR1 and CDR2 sequences are MGHRA and YSYEKL. This CDR3 is built from 13 residues. CDR3 region: CASSQEIVNEQFF. The CDR3, as DNA: TGCGCCAGCAGCCAGGAGATAGTCAATGAGCAGTTCTTC.

This clonotype was recorded many times. The chain employs TRBV11-2 and TRBJ1-1; no clear D. The CDR3 has 14 residues. In germline, CDR1 is SGHAT, CDR2 FQNNGV. V lost 1 base and J 5 bases, leaving 11 bases between the germline ends. The CDR3 bases are TGTGCCAGCAGCTTAGGGCTTGGAAGTACTGAAGCTTTCTTT. It yields the protein CASSLGLGSTEAFF.

In this sample, this clonotype turned up many times. The chain uses TRBV5-1 and TRBJ1-2; D call uncertain. Germline V gene lookup returns CDR1 SGHRS and CDR2 YFSETQ. Trimming removed 2 bases at V and 0 bases at J, with 17 bases between. The CDR3 totals 17 residues. The CDR3 sequence is CASSFRPTFPANYGYTF. For the CDR3, the DNA is TGCGCCAGCAGCTTTAGGCCCACCTTCCCAGCTAACTATGGCTACACCTTC.

This clonotype was seen ten or more times. The genes are TRBV6-5 and TRBJ1-1; no clear D gene. Germline V lookup: CDR1 MNHEY, CDR2 SVGAGI. CDR3 size: 14 residues. V was pared by 0 bases and J by 7 bases, with 12 bases between. The CDR3 sequence: CASSYSRRGGEAFF. The CDR3 DNA reads as TGTGCCAGCAGTTACTCGAGGCGAGGCGGTGAAGCTTTCTTT.

The chain couples TRBV30 to TRBJ2-3, with 7 bases fitting TRBD1. Trimming cost V 4 bases and J 7 bases; bases outside gene matches: 5. This CDR3 region has 12 residues. The V gene's germline CDR1 is GTSNPN and CDR2 SVGIG (reference sequence). In DNA form, the CDR3 reads TGTGCCTGGACCTCGACAGGGCATACGCAGTATTTT. Protein sequence: CAWTSTGHTQYF.

The sample holds a few counts of this clonotype. V and J are TRBV24-1 and TRBJ2-4; D possibly corresponds to TRBD1 (5 bases). CDR1 and CDR2 from the germline V gene are KGHDR and SFDVKD. This CDR3 spans 13 amino acids. Trimming shortened V by 8 bases and J by 4 bases, and 11 bases separated the two germline ends. CDR3 in DNA: TGTGCCACCAACATCGCAGGGAAAAACATTCAGTACTTC. Translated, it gives CATNIAGKNIQYF.

At least ten counts were recorded for this clonotype. The J gene is TRBJ2-1, the V gene TRBV7-6; a weak D match, TRBD2 (5 bases). CDR1 and CDR2 from the germline V gene are SGHVS and FNYEAQ. The CDR3 is 13 amino acids. V shed 4 bases and J shed 8 bases, with 12 bases lying between them. The CDR3 reads CASSSTRGYEQFF. CDR3 coding DNA: TGTGCCAGCAGCTCGACCCGGGGATATGAGCAGTTCTTC.

The chain uses TRBV28 and TRBJ1-5; 8 bases line up with TRBD1. Trimming cost V 4 bases and J 5 bases; bases outside gene matches: 10. Germline values: CDR1 MDHEN, CDR2 SYDVKM. There are 16 residues in the CDR3. CDR3 loop: CASSSIGQGRDQPQHF. CDR3 DNA sequence: TGTGCCAGCAGTTCGATTGGACAGGGCAGGGATCAGCCCCAGCATTTT. Filled out from reference TRBV28 and TRBJ1-5, the complete variable domain reads DVKVTQSSRYLVKRTGEKVFLECVQDMDHENMFWYRQDPGLGLRLIYFSYDVKMKEKGDIPEGYSVSREKKERFSLILESASTNQTSMYLCASSSIGQGRDQPQHFGDGTRLSIL.

This clonotype was seen repeatedly, ten times or more. The V call is TRBV10-2, the J call TRBJ1-5; D not resolved. This CDR3 spans 13 amino acids. V lost 0 bases and J lost 6, with 6 bases in between. Germline-derived CDR1 and CDR2 are WSHSY and SAAADI. The CDR3, as DNA: TGCGCCAGCAGTGAGTCATACTCTCAGCCCCAGCATTTT. Translation gives CASSESYSQPQHF.

The rearrangement links TRBV6-2 or TRBV6-3 to TRBJ2-3; D is uncertain. V dropped 3 bases and J dropped 5 bases, with 9 bases sitting between them. CDR3 length: 13 amino acids. Germline V gives CDR1 MNHEY, CDR2 SVGEGT. DNA of the CDR3: TGTGCCAGCAGTTATGGGGTAGGAGATACGCAGTATTTT. Residues: CASSYGVGDTQYF.

This chain links TRBV2 with TRBJ2-7; maybe TRBD1 (5 bases). CDR1 is SNHLY, CDR2 FYNNEI, per germline. There are 18 residues in the CDR3. V lost 2 bases to trimming and J lost 0 bases, with 20 bases between them. The CDR3 spells CASSEQTASPSGSYEQYF. CDR3 bases: TGTGCCAGCAGTGAACAGACAGCGTCCCCTTCCGGCTCCTACGAGCAGTACTTC.

This clonotype was recorded many times. This rearrangement joins TRBV12-3 or TRBV12-4 to TRBJ2-7, with D unresolved. The length of the CDR3 is 14 residues. Trimming cost V 3 bases and J 2 bases, with 11 bases left between them. The CDR3 DNA sequence: TGTGCCAGCAGTTTTTATGCCAGGACCTACGAGCAGTACTTC. Its translation is CASSFYARTYEQYF.

This clonotype occurred many times. The chain links TRBV4-1 to TRBJ2-1; D is ambiguous. The V gene's germline CDR1 is MGHRA and CDR2 YSYEKL. CDR3 length: 17 residues. Between the trimmed V and J ends, which lost 1 base and 5 bases, there was a span of 18 bases. CDR3 DNA sequence: TGCGCCAGCAGCCAAGGAGTCGCCACCGACGAGCACAATGAGCAGTTCTTC. Its translation: CASSQGVATDEHNEQFF.

This clonotype was seen more than once but under ten times. V usage is TRBV5-1 and J usage is TRBJ2-3; unclear D gene. The CDR3 spans 15 residues. Germline V lookup: CDR1 SGHRS, CDR2 YFSETQ. Between the trimmed V and J ends, which lost 0 bases and 5 bases, there was a span of 13 bases. This chain's CDR3 is CASSLGRRDEDTQYF. The CDR3 region has the DNA TGCGCCAGCAGCTTGGGACGCAGAGATGAAGATACGCAGTATTTT.

This clonotype was recorded many times. V gene TRBV7-2 combines with J gene TRBJ2-6; 12 bases map to TRBD2. This CDR3 spans 17 amino acids. J lost 2 bases, V lost 6 bases, and 5 bases had no gene match. Germline V gives CDR1 SGHTA, CDR2 FQGNSA. For the CDR3, the DNA is TGTGCCAGCAGTCCTAGCGGGGGGGCCGCTGGGGCCAACGTCCTGACTTTC. Its translation is CASSPSGGAAGANVLTF.